Listed below are T cell receptor beta chains from one sample, sequenced in a study of T cells in Graves' hyperthyroidism and ophthalmopathy. MiXCR, applied by TCRdb to the multiplex PCR reads, yields one record per CDR3 protein. The data show over 550,000 distinct CDR3 sequences, about a sixth seen once. The sample taken for sequencing was blood. These receptors all come from a woman in her late teens or twenties with Graves' hyperthyroidism. Each CDR3 is given with its conserved first and last residue. A D gene is named only where the DNA matches it firmly. Rows may omit the clone size; those that give it use once, few, many or a size class.

clone_size	v_call	j_call	d_call	cdr3_aa	cdr3_nt
-	TRBV20-1	TRBJ1-6	TRBD1	CSATSTRQGQGSPLHF	TGCAGTGCTACCTCCACCAGACAGGGACAGGGATCACCCCTCCACTTT
many	TRBV11-2	TRBJ2-7	TRBD2	CASSQAGTYEQYF	TGTGCCAGCAGCCAAGCGGGGACCTACGAGCAGTACTTC
-	TRBV19	TRBJ2-7	-	CASSRQVLREQYF	TGTGCCAGTAGTCGACAGGTTTTGCGCGAGCAGTACTTC
-	TRBV6-2/TRBV6-3	TRBJ1-1	-	CATVTMGKRSTEAFF	TGTGCCACCGTGACCATGGGCAAAAGGAGCACTGAAGCTTTCTTT
many	TRBV10-3	TRBJ2-1	TRBD1	CAIRAGTGDNEQFF	TGTGCCATCAGGGCCGGGACAGGGGACAATGAGCAGTTCTTC
-	TRBV7-8	TRBJ2-5	TRBD1	CASSFQPGGETQYF	TGTGCCAGCAGCTTCCAGCCAGGGGGCGAGACCCAGTACTTC
many	TRBV6-1	TRBJ1-1	-	CASSDRAGLMNTEAFF	TGTGCCAGCAGTGATAGGGCAGGGCTTATGAACACTGAAGCTTTCTTT
many	TRBV12-3/TRBV12-4	TRBJ1-1	-	CASSPKTGKRGNTEAFF	TGTGCCAGCAGTCCCAAAACAGGGAAGCGCGGGAACACTGAAGCTTTCTTT
-	TRBV6-2/TRBV6-3	TRBJ2-1	-	CASVDGGQDEQFF	TGTGCCAGCGTAGACGGGGGGCAAGATGAGCAGTTCTTC
many	TRBV24-1	TRBJ1-5	-	CATEDGVGQPQHF	TGTGCCACCGAAGACGGGGTGGGCCAGCCCCAGCATTTT
many	TRBV11-2	TRBJ1-3	TRBD1	CASSPDGTGTGLGNTIYF	TGTGCCAGCAGCCCCGACGGGACCGGGACAGGGCTTGGAAACACCATATATTTT
many	TRBV5-1	TRBJ2-5	-	CASSLAAGKETQYF	TGCGCCAGCAGCTTGGCGGCGGGTAAAGAGACCCAGTACTTC
few	TRBV29-1	TRBJ2-1	-	CSVGRLSETNEQFF	TGCAGCGTTGGGCGGCTGTCTGAGACCAATGAGCAGTTCTTC
many	TRBV7-2	TRBJ1-5	TRBD1	CASSQQGIYQPQHF	TGTGCCAGCAGCCAACAGGGGATTTATCAGCCCCAGCATTTT
few	TRBV5-1	TRBJ2-1	TRBD2	CASSLLSGGGYNEQFF	TGCGCCAGCAGTCTTCTTTCTGGCGGGGGCTACAATGAGCAGTTCTTC
many	TRBV28	TRBJ2-7	-	CASSLLMNEQYF	TGTGCCAGCAGTTTATTAATGAACGAGCAGTACTTC
many	TRBV12-3/TRBV12-4	TRBJ2-1	TRBD1	CASSQGQGGNEQFF	TGTGCCAGCAGTCAGGGACAGGGGGGCAATGAGCAGTTCTTC
many	TRBV6-1	TRBJ2-1	TRBD2	CASSAHKTSGGYNEQFF	TGTGCCAGCAGTGCTCACAAGACTAGCGGGGGTTACAATGAGCAGTTCTTC
few	TRBV27	TRBJ2-1	TRBD2	CASSLGVAGTTGTSSYNEQFF	TGTGCCAGCAGTTTAGGGGTAGCGGGAACCACTGGGACTAGCTCCTACAATGAGCAGTTCTTC
-	TRBV20-1	TRBJ2-7	-	CSARAGTVLGYEQYF	TGCAGTGCTAGAGCGGGAACAGTCCTGGGCTACGAGCAGTACTTC
-	TRBV6-2/TRBV6-3	TRBJ2-6	-	CASTRPDSGANVLTF	TGTGCCAGCACCAGACCGGACTCTGGGGCCAACGTCCTGACTTTC
few	TRBV2	TRBJ2-7	-	CATSPIRAYEQYF	TGTGCCACATCCCCTATCAGGGCCTACGAGCAGTACTTC
-	TRBV19	TRBJ1-3	TRBD1	CASKPGQGSDTIYF	TGTGCCAGTAAGCCGGGACAGGGTAGTGACACCATATATTTT
-	TRBV7-9	TRBJ2-5	TRBD2	CASSPRTSGGARETQYF	TGTGCCAGCAGCCCCAGGACTAGCGGGGGGGCGAGGGAGACCCAGTACTTC
-	TRBV4-1	TRBJ2-5	-	CASSLAPRVGDEETQYF	TGCGCCAGCAGCCTGGCGCCACGGGTGGGGGACGAAGAGACCCAGTACTTC
-	TRBV6-1	TRBJ2-3	-	CASSLGVPADTQYF	TGTGCCAGCAGTCTCGGAGTCCCCGCAGATACGCAGTATTTT
few	TRBV20-1	TRBJ2-5	TRBD2	CSATQAGRGTQYF	TGCAGTGCTACTCAAGCGGGACGGGGGACCCAGTACTTC
-	TRBV7-9	TRBJ2-3	TRBD1	CASSLTGTGATDTQYF	TGTGCCAGCAGCTTAACCGGGACAGGGGCCACAGATACGCAGTATTTT
many	TRBV20-1	TRBJ2-7	TRBD2	CSASTTSGRSWEQYF	TGCAGTGCTAGCACAACTAGCGGGAGGTCCTGGGAGCAGTACTTC
many	TRBV2	TRBJ1-1	TRBD1	CASRKRTGGNTEAFF	TGTGCCAGCAGAAAGAGGACAGGCGGCAACACTGAAGCTTTCTTT
many	TRBV20-1	TRBJ1-6	-	CSARVGQGNSPLHF	TGCAGTGCTAGAGTCGGGCAGGGAAATTCACCCCTCCACTTT
-	TRBV5-5	TRBJ2-3	-	CASSLVGGGADTRYF	-
few	TRBV6-6	TRBJ2-1	TRBD2	CASSYRTSGAQFF	TGTGCCAGCAGTTACCGGACTAGCGGTGCGCAGTTCTTC
many	TRBV20-1	TRBJ1-1	TRBD1	CSARTGFELLGTEAFF	TGCAGTGCGAGGACAGGGTTCGAGCTCTTGGGTACTGAAGCTTTCTTT
many	TRBV20-1	TRBJ2-5	TRBD2	CSARAMTSSETQYF	TGCAGTGCTAGAGCCATGACTAGCAGTGAGACCCAGTACTTC
few	TRBV28	TRBJ1-6	-	CASSLGGVRSPLHF	TGTGCCAGCAGTTTAGGAGGGGTTCGCTCGCCCCTCCACTTT
-	TRBV20-1	TRBJ2-3	-	CSAGSLTDTQYF	TGCAGTGCGGGGAGTCTCACAGATACGCAGTACTTT
many	TRBV10-3	TRBJ2-7	-	CAISASLGPSYEQYF	TGTGCCATCAGTGCCTCGCTCGGGCCGTCCTACGAGCAGTACTTC
few	TRBV20-1	TRBJ2-7	TRBD2	CSAWRLGLDLTEQYF	TGCAGTGCTTGGAGGCTCGGACTAGACCTCACCGAGCAGTACTTC
many	TRBV20-1	TRBJ2-5	TRBD2	CSAIDGLAGYQETQYF	TGCAGTGCTATCGACGGACTAGCGGGGTATCAAGAGACCCAGTACTTC
-	TRBV7-9	TRBJ1-2	-	CASSLRGSGYTF	TGTGCCAGCAGCTTACGGGGAAGTGGCTACACCTTC
many	TRBV12-3/TRBV12-4	TRBJ1-2	-	CASTHPGSYGYTF	TGTGCCAGCACTCATCCGGGGTCCTATGGCTACACCTTC
many	TRBV2	TRBJ2-7	TRBD2	CASRAASGAYEQYF	TGTGCCAGCAGGGCGGCTAGCGGGGCCTACGAGCAGTACTTC
few	TRBV7-2	TRBJ1-2	-	CASSLEFEYGYGYTF	TGTGCCAGCAGCTTAGAATTTGAGTACGGCTATGGCTACACCTTC
many	TRBV20-1	TRBJ2-3	-	CSARDWSGRRTDTQYF	TGCAGTGCTAGAGATTGGTCGGGGAGGCGCACAGATACGCAGTATTTT
-	TRBV6-5	TRBJ1-6	-	CASSYFRQVNSPLHF	TGTGCCAGCAGTTACTTTCGACAGGTGAATTCACCCCTCCACTTT
-	TRBV19	TRBJ1-5	TRBD1	CASSIQGDSNQPQHF	TGTGCCAGTAGTATCCAGGGGGATAGCAATCAGCCCCAGCATTTT
-	TRBV29-1	TRBJ1-1	-	CSVEDVTPSGAHYTEAFF	TGCAGCGTTGAAGATGTCACCCCCTCAGGAGCACACTACACTGAAGCTTTCTTT
-	TRBV10-3	TRBJ1-2	TRBD1	CAISELGQGLGYGYTF	TGTGCCATCAGTGAGCTAGGACAGGGACTGGGGTATGGCTACACCTTC
-	TRBV28	TRBJ2-7	-	CASSRTGARSSYEQYF	TGTGCCAGCAGTCGGACGGGGGCTAGGAGCTCCTACGAGCAGTACTTC
-	TRBV12-3/TRBV12-4	TRBJ1-2	-	CASSFRSSSWDGYTF	TGTGCCAGCAGTTTTAGGTCGAGCTCGTGGGATGGCTACACCTTC
few	TRBV29-1	TRBJ2-3	-	CSGNGRSTDTQYF	TGCAGCGGGAACGGGAGAAGCACAGATACGCAGTATTTT
-	TRBV9	TRBJ1-2	-	CASSPRGGGIGNGYTF	TGTGCCAGCAGCCCAAGAGGTGGGGGGATCGGGAATGGCTACACCTTC
many	TRBV6-1	TRBJ1-5	-	CASSSPPNQPQHF	TGTGCCAGCAGTTCTCCCCCCAATCAGCCCCAGCATTTT